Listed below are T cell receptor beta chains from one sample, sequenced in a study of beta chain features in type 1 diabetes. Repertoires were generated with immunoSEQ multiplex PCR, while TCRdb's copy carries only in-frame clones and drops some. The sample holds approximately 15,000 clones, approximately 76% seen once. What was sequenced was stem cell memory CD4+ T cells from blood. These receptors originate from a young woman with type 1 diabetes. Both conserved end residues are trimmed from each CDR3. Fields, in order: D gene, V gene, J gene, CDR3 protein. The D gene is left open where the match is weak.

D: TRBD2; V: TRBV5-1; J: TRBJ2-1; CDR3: ASSLPGTSGRASYNEQF
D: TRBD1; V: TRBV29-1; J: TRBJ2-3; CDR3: SVMGDRANTDTQY
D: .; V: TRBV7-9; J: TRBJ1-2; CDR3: ASSLDFVQAYGYT
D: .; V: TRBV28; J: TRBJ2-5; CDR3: ASSYGETQY
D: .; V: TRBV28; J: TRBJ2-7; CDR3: ASSPGGTYEQY
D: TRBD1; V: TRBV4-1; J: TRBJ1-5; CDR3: ASSRAGGNQPQH
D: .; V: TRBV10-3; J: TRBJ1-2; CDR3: AITGGGVAGYT
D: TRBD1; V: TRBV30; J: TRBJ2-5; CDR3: AWSVRRGLETQY
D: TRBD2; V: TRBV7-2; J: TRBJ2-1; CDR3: ASSWRRGGSYNEQF
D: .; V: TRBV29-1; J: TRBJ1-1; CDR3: SVVDRLEAF
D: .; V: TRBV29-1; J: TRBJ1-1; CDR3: SVDRDTVNTEAF
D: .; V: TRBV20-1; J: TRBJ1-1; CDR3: SAREGFEAF
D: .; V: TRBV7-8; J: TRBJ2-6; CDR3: ASSLVWRRVSGANVLT
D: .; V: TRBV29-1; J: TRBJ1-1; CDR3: SAHPPGTEAF
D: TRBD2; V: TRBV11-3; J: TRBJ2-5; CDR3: ASSLDGGSYETQY
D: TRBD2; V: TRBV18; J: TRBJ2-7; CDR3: ASSPPGTSGAYEQY
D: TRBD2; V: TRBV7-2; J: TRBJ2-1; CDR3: ASSLGAGAYNEQF
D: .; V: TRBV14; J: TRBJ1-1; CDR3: ASSQEYPGALNTEAF
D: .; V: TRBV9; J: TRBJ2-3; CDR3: ASSVLVADTQY
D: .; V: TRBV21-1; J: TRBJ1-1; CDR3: ASSRAGHLENTEAF
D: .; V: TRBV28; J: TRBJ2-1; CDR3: ASSLRSLRLVKYNEQF
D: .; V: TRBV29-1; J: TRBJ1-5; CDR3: SVEDLSGQRNSNQPQH
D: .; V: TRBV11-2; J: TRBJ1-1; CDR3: ASSARGGPVNTEAF
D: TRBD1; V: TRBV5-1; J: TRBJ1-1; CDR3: ASTTGGTEAF
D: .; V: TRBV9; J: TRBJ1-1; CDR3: ASSVGGGLEAF
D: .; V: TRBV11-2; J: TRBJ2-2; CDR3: ASSQRGGVRTGELF
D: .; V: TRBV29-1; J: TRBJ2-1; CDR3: SVEGSSSSSYNEQF
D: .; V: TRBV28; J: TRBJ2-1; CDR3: ASSKRRLDPPF
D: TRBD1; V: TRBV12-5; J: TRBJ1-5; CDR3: ASGLVLGTESNQPQH
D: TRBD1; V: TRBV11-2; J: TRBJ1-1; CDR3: ASGDHRGVPEAF
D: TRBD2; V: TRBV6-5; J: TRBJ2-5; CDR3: ASSRAAGGETQY
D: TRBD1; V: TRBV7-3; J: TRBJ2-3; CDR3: ASSLTGTARRDTQY
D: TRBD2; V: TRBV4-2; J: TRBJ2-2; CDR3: ASSQYGLAGGRYTGELF
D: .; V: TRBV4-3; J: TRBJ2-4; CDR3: ASSQDVGLIAKNIQY
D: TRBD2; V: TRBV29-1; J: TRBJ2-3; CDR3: SVLAGGSLTDTQY
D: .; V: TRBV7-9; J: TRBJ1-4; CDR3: ASSLVPVPRGEKLF